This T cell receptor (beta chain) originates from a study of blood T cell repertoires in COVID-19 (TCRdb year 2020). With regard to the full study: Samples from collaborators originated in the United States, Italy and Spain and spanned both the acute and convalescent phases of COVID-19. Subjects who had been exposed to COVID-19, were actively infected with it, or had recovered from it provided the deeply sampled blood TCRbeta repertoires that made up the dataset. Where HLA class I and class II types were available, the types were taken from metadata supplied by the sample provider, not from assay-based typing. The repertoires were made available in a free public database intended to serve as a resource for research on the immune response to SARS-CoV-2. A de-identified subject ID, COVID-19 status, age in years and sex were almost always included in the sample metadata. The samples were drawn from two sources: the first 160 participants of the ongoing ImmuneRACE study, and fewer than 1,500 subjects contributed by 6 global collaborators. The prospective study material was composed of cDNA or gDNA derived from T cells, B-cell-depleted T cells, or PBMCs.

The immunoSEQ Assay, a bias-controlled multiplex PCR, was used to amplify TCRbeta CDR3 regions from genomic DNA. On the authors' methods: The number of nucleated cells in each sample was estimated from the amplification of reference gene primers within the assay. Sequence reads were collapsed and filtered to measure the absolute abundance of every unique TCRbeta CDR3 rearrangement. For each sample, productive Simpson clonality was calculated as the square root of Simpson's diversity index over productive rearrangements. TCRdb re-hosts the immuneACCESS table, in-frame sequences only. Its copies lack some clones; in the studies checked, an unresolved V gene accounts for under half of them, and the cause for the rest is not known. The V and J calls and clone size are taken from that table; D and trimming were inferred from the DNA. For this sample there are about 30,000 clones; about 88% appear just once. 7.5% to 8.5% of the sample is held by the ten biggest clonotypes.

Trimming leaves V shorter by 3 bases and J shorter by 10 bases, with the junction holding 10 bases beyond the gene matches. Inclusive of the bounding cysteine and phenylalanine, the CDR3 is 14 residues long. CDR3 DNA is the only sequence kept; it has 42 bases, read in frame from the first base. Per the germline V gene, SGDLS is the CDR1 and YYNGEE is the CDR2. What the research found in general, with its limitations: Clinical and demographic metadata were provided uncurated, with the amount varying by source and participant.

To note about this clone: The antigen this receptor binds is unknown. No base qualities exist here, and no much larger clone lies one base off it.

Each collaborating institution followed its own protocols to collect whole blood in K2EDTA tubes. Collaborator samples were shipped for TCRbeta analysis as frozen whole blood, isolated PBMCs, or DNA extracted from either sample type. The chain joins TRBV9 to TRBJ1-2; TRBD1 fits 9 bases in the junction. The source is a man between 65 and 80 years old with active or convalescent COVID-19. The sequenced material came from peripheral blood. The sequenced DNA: TGTGCCAGCAGCGGGGCCGGGACAGGGTCTTTCTACACCTTC. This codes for CASSGAGTGSFYTF.